This TCR beta chain was retrieved from a study of a mutant IDH1 vaccine in newly diagnosed glioma. Overall study context: In some groups vaccination began 4-6 weeks post-radiotherapy; others received it with temozolomide.

Using immunoSEQ multiplex PCR, the repertoire was profiled, and TCRdb retains in-frame clones only, with some absent. The sample contains tens of thousands of clones, about four fifths of which appear only once. Losses at the gene ends were 1 base for V and 5 bases for J; bases not matched to a gene: 3. The CDR3 sequence is 14 residues long. CDR1 is SGHDT, CDR2 YYEEEE, per germline. Notes on this clone: Its antigen is not known.

This sample's time point: week 23, last vaccination. Vaccine doses each comprised 300 ug of mutant IDH1 20-mer peptide, with topical imiquimod. Sequencing used PBMCs, obtained from a glioma patient whose treatment included an IDH1 peptide vaccine. The sequence was collected from a man aged 25-40 years with glioma. The V gene is TRBV5-6, the J gene TRBJ2-7, with 10 bases that match TRBD1. In DNA, the CDR3 is TGTGCCAGCAGCTTGCCCGGGACAGGGGACGAGCAGTACTTC. Protein sequence: CASSLPGTGDEQYF.